The clone carrying this T cell receptor (beta chain) was seen just once. The data stem from a study of blood T cell repertoires in COVID-19. The V and J ends lost 2 bases and 5 bases respectively, with 10 bases between them. The CDR3 sequence is 14 residues long. Germline V gives CDR1 KGHSH, CDR2 LQKENI. Assay used: immunoSEQ multiplex PCR; TCRdb lists only in-frame clones, some missing. The table lists roughly 270,000 clones, 70% to 90% of them singletons. This TCR was sampled from a man aged 50 or older with active or convalescent COVID-19. The chain uses TRBV18 and TRBJ2-1; maybe TRBD1 (6 bases). The material sequenced was peripheral blood. The CDR3 nucleotides read TGTGCCAGCTCACCAGCTACAGGGAACAATGAGCAGTTCTTC. Its translation is CASSPATGNNEQFF.